This is a list of T cell receptor beta chains from one sample in a study of T cell repertoires in cytomegalovirus infection. TCRdb processed the reads anew with MiXCR; each CDR3 protein has one entry. Of 600,000 to 800,000 distinct CDR3 sequences in the sample, less than 25% are singletons; the top ten hold under 8.5%. The sequenced material came from CD8+ T cells from PBMCs. The receptors come from a human donor in good health (CMV status not recorded). Some clones in this sample may be carry-over from other donors' samples. Each CDR3 is given with its conserved first and last residue. Fields, in order: D gene, V gene, clone size, J gene, CDR3 protein, CDR3 DNA. A D gene is named only where the DNA matches it firmly. Clone sizes are given selectively: once, few, many, or a class where the clone is expanded.

.	TRBV7-3	few	TRBJ2-3	CASSPRADYRADTQYF	TGTGCCAGCAGCCCGAGGGCCGATTACAGGGCTGATACGCAGTATTTT
TRBD2	TRBV6-6	few	TRBJ2-3	CASSYSGAHTDTQYF	TGTGCCAGCAGTTACAGCGGGGCACACACAGATACGCAGTATTTT
TRBD2	TRBV20-1	few	TRBJ2-1	CSARDLGGAAYNEQFF	TGCAGTGCTAGAGATCTCGGGGGGGCGGCTTACAATGAGCAGTTCTTC
.	TRBV7-8	many	TRBJ1-1	CASSWEGVASEAFF	TGTGCCAGCAGCTGGGAAGGCGTGGCCTCAGAAGCTTTCTTT
TRBD1	TRBV7-8	many	TRBJ1-5	CASSYRGQLNQPQHF	TGTGCCAGCAGCTATCGGGGACAGTTAAATCAGCCCCAGCATTTT
.	TRBV7-9	few	TRBJ1-2	CASSLYTGPEGYTF	TGTGCCAGCAGCTTATATACAGGGCCAGAAGGCTACACCTTC
.	TRBV20-1	.	TRBJ2-7	CSASGKTDYEQYF	TGCAGTGCTAGTGGAAAAACCGACTACGAGCAGTACTTC
.	TRBV12-5	.	TRBJ1-2	CASSPGAPSYGYTF	TGTGCTAGTAGTCCGGGGGCCCCGAGCTATGGCTACACCTTC
.	TRBV24-1	.	TRBJ2-1	CATEEYYNEQFF	TGTGCCACAGAGGAGTACTACAATGAGCAGTTCTTC
.	TRBV5-8	.	TRBJ2-2	CASSLAAQTNTGELFF	TGTGCCAGCAGCTTGGCCGCTCAGACGAACACCGGGGAGCTGTTTTTT
TRBD2	TRBV7-3	many	TRBJ2-5	CASSLQGGGLAETQYF	TGTGCCAGCAGCTTACAAGGCGGGGGGCTAGCTGAGACCCAGTACTTC
.	TRBV7-2	many	TRBJ2-3	CASSSGTYYTDTQYF	TGTGCCAGCAGCTCCGGGACATACTACACAGATACGCAGTATTTT
.	TRBV10-3	few	TRBJ1-2	CAISEMFKATASTNYGYTF	TGTGCCATCAGTGAAATGTTCAAGGCCACTGCCTCGACTAACTATGGCTACACCTTC
.	TRBV5-5	.	TRBJ2-5	CASSPTGRGREETQYF	TGTGCCAGCAGCCCCACGGGGCGGGGTAGGGAAGAGACCCAGTACTTC
TRBD1	TRBV28	many	TRBJ1-1	CASSDRDRGLGTEAFF	TGTGCCAGCAGTGACCGGGACAGGGGTCTGGGCACTGAAGCTTTCTTT
.	TRBV12-3/TRBV12-4	few	TRBJ2-7	CASSLADSSEQYF	TGTGCCAGCAGTTTAGCCGACAGTTCCGAGCAGTACTTC
.	TRBV20-1	few	TRBJ1-5	CSASKGEGVYSNQPQHF	TGCAGTGCTTCCAAGGGAGAGGGGGTTTATAGCAATCAGCCCCAGCATTTT
TRBD2	TRBV6-6	few	TRBJ2-5	CASVLGGRQETQYF	TGTGCCAGCGTCCTAGGCGGGAGACAAGAGACCCAGTACTTC
TRBD2	TRBV6-5	.	TRBJ2-3	CASSYIWGGSTDTQYF	TGTGCCAGCAGTTATATCTGGGGGGGAAGCACAGATACGCAGTATTTT
.	TRBV7-9	.	TRBJ1-2	CASSTRETEPTYGYTF	TGTGCCAGCAGCACCAGGGAGACAGAACCGACCTATGGCTACACCTTC
TRBD1	TRBV5-1	.	TRBJ2-1	CASSLWTGGVGYNEQFF	TGCGCCAGCAGCTTATGGACAGGGGGCGTAGGGTACAATGAGCAGTTCTTC
.	TRBV6-2/TRBV6-3	.	TRBJ2-1	CASRLGRYEQFF	TGTGCCAGCAGGCTGGGACGATATGAGCAGTTCTTC
TRBD1	TRBV7-9	few	TRBJ1-1	CASSDSIPTGDTEAFF	TGTGCCAGCAGCGATTCGATCCCGACAGGGGACACTGAAGCTTTCTTT
TRBD1	TRBV19	few	TRBJ2-2	CASTKGQPNTGELFF	TGTGCCAGTACCAAGGGACAGCCGAACACCGGGGAGCTGTTTTTT
.	TRBV7-9	few	TRBJ1-1	CASSSGYRAFF	TGTGCCAGCAGCTCCGGATATAGGGCTTTCTTT